This is a list of T cell receptor beta chains from one sample in a study of blood T cell repertoires in COVID-19. TCRdb's table, derived via immunoSEQ multiplex PCR, lists solely in-frame clones and lacks some. The data hold roughly 180,000 clones, with approximately 83% observed a single time. The material sequenced was peripheral blood. Receptors originate from a woman in her 40s with COVID-19, enrolled during active disease. Both conserved end residues are part of each CDR3. A D gene is named only where the DNA matches it firmly. The size field is filled for only some rows; it gives once, few, many or a size class.

v_call: TRBV6-4; j_call: TRBJ1-2; clone_size: NA; d_call: NA; cdr3_aa: CASSDSGGRANLNGYTF; cdr3_nt: TGTGCCAGCAGTGACTCAGGTGGCAGGGCAAACCTAAATGGCTACACCTTC
v_call: TRBV5-1; j_call: TRBJ2-5; clone_size: few; d_call: TRBD1; cdr3_aa: CASSMGLWDRPQETQYF; cdr3_nt: TGCGCCAGCAGCATGGGCCTGTGGGACAGACCCCAAGAGACCCAGTACTTC
v_call: TRBV11-2; j_call: TRBJ2-7; clone_size: NA; d_call: NA; cdr3_aa: CASSFPAVGSHILRFQYF; cdr3_nt: TGTGCCAGCAGCTTCCCCGCGGTTGGGTCCCACATCCTACGTTTCCAGTACTTC
v_call: TRBV5-4; j_call: TRBJ1-2; clone_size: NA; d_call: NA; cdr3_aa: CASSATRGINYGYTF; cdr3_nt: TGTGCCAGCAGCGCGACACGGGGAATCAACTATGGCTACACCTTC
v_call: TRBV12-3/TRBV12-4; j_call: TRBJ1-6; clone_size: few; d_call: NA; cdr3_aa: CASREYTNSPLHF; cdr3_nt: TGTGCCAGCAGAGAATACACGAATTCACCCCTCCACTTT
v_call: TRBV14; j_call: TRBJ2-1; clone_size: NA; d_call: NA; cdr3_aa: CASTQGGNEQFF; cdr3_nt: TGTGCCAGCACCCAGGGGGGTAATGAGCAGTTCTTC
v_call: TRBV7-9; j_call: TRBJ2-3; clone_size: NA; d_call: TRBD1; cdr3_aa: CASSPRQGWTDTQYF; cdr3_nt: TGTGCCAGCAGCCCACGACAGGGTTGGACAGATACGCAGTATTTT
v_call: TRBV27; j_call: TRBJ2-6; clone_size: NA; d_call: NA; cdr3_aa: CASSLGWGLGANVLTF; cdr3_nt: TGTGCCAGCAGTTTAGGTTGGGGGCTTGGGGCCAACGTCCTGACTTTC
v_call: TRBV11-3; j_call: TRBJ2-7; clone_size: few; d_call: NA; cdr3_aa: CASSLDEGEQYF; cdr3_nt: TGTGCCAGCAGCTTAGACGAGGGCGAGCAGTACTTC
v_call: TRBV25-1; j_call: TRBJ2-3; clone_size: NA; d_call: NA; cdr3_aa: CASSEFGGPTDTQYF; cdr3_nt: TGTGCCAGCAGTGAATTTGGGGGCCCCACAGATACGCAGTATTTT
v_call: TRBV27; j_call: TRBJ1-5; clone_size: NA; d_call: TRBD1; cdr3_aa: CASSLELRTGGAGPQHF; cdr3_nt: TGTGCCAGCAGTTTGGAATTAAGGACAGGGGGAGCGGGGCCCCAGCATTTT
v_call: TRBV29-1; j_call: TRBJ2-7; clone_size: NA; d_call: TRBD1; cdr3_aa: CSVEEDRGPYEQYF; cdr3_nt: TGCAGCGTTGAGGAGGACAGGGGACCCTACGAGCAGTACTTC
v_call: TRBV11-2; j_call: TRBJ2-3; clone_size: once; d_call: NA; cdr3_aa: CASSLGTGSDTQYF; cdr3_nt: TGTGCCAGCAGCTTAGGAACTGGTTCCGATACGCAGTATTTT
v_call: TRBV3-1/TRBV3-2; j_call: TRBJ2-5; clone_size: NA; d_call: NA; cdr3_aa: CASSPSETQYF; cdr3_nt: TGTGCCAGCAGCCCCTCGGAGACCCAGTACTTC
v_call: TRBV21-1; j_call: TRBJ2-1; clone_size: NA; d_call: NA; cdr3_aa: CATKGASVPNEQFF; cdr3_nt: TGTGCCACTAAAGGGGCTAGCGTACCTAATGAGCAGTTCTTC
v_call: TRBV9; j_call: TRBJ1-1; clone_size: NA; d_call: NA; cdr3_aa: CASSVRPGNTEAFF; cdr3_nt: TGTGCCAGCAGCGTACGTCCGGGAAACACTGAAGCTTTCTTT